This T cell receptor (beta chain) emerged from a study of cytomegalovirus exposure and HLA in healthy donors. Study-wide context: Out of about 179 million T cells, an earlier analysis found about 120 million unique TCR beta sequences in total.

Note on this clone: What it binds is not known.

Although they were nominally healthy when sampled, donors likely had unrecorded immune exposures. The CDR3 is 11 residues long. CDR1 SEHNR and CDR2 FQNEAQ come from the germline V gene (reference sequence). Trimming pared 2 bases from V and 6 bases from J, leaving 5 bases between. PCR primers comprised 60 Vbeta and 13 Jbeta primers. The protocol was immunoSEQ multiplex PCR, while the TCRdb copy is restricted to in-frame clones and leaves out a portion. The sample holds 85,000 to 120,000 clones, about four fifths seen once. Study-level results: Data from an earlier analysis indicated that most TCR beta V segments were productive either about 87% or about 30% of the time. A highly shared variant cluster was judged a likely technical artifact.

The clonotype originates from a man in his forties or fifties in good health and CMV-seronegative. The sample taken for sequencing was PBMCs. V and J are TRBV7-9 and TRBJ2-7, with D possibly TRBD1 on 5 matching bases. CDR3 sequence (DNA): TGTGCCAGCAGCTTACAGGGCGAGCAGTACTTC. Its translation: CASSLQGEQYF.